This T cell receptor beta chain appears in the sequencing data of a study of OX40 agonist ivuxolimab in advanced cancers. Overall study findings and caveats: Among expanded peripheral T cells, antigen specificity went undetermined.

Profiling relied on immunoSEQ multiplex PCR, and the TCRdb table lists in-frame clones only, not all of them. The data hold roughly 99,000 clones, with approximately 90% observed a single time. CDR1 SEHNR and CDR2 FQNEAQ come from the germline V gene (reference sequence). Trimming cost V 5 bases and J 0 bases, with 17 bases left between them. CDR3 size: 17 residues. As for this clone: The antigen remains undetermined.

The rearrangement uses TRBV7-9 and TRBJ2-1; weak D call: TRBD1 (6 bases). The source of this sequence is an adult with an advanced solid tumor such as melanoma, head and neck, liver or kidney cancer. Sequenced material: CD4+ or CD8+ T cells sorted from blood, taken in a trial of the OX40 agonist ivuxolimab. In DNA form, the CDR3 reads TGTGCCAGCAGCGTAGTAGGGGGTTCGAGCTCCTACAATGAGCAGTTCTTC. Translated, it gives CASSVVGGSSSYNEQFF.